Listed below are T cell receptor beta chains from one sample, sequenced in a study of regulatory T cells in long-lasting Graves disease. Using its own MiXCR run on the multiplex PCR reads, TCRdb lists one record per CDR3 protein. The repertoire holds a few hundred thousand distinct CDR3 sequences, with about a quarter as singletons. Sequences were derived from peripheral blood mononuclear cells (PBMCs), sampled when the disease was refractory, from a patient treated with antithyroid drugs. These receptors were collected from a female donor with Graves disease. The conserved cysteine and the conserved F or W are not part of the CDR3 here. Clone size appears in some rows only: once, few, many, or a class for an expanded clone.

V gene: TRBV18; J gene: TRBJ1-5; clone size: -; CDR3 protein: ASSPQRGTGGPSGNQPQH
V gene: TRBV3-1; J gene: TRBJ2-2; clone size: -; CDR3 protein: ASSLQAGRGELF
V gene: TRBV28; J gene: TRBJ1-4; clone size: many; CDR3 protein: ASSGTGTGDEKLF
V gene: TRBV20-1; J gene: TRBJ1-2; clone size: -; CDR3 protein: SANRDLYGYT
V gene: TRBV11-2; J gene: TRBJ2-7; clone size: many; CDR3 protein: ASSRFWTSGKGEQY
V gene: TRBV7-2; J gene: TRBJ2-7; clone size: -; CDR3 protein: ASSLVGGGEREQY
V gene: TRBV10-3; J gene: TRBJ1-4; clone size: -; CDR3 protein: AISDATATNEKLF
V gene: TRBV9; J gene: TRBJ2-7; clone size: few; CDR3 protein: ASSVAHEYEQY
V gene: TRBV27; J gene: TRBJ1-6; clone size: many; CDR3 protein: ASSLMSSYNSPLH
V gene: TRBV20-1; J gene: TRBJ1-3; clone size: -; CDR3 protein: SVTQGRLGNTIY
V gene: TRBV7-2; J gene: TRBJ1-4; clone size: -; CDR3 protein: ASSLEGRGHEKLF
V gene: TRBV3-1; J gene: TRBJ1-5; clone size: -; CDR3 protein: ASSQDISSQPQH
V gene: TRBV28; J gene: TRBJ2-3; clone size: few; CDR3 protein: ASSLGGDSTDTQY
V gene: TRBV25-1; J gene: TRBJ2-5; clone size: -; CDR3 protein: ASSEPRQGQETQY
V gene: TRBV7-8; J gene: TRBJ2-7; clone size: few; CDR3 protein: ASSSTGYYEQY
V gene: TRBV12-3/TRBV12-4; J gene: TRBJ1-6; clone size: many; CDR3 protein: ASSPADRGLPYNSPLH
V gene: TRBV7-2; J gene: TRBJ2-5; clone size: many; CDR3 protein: ASSFTETQY